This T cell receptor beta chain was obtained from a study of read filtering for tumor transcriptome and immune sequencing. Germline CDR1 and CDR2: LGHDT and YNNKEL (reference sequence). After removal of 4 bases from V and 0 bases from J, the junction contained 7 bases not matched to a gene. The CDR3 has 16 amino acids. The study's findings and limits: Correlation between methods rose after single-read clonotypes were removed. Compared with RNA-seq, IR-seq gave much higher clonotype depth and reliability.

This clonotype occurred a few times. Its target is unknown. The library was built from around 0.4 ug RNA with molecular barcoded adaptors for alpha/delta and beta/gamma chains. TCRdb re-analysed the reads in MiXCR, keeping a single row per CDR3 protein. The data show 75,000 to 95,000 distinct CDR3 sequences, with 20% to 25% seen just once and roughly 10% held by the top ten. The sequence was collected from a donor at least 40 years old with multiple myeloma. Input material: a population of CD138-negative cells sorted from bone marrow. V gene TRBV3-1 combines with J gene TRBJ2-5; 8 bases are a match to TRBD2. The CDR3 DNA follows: TGTGCCAGCAGCCCCTGGACGGGGGGGTACCAAGAGACCCAGTACTTC. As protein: CASSPWTGGYQETQYF.